The 21 T cell receptor beta chains in this list originate from one sample, sequenced in a study of T cell responses to AZD1222 COVID-19 vaccine. Using immunoSEQ multiplex PCR, the repertoire was profiled, and TCRdb retains in-frame clones only, with some absent. The sample carries more than 85,000 clones, 94% recorded once. The sample consisted of peripheral blood, taken 28 days after the second AZD1222 dose. The receptors come from an adult who received the AZD1222 COVID-19 vaccine.

This clone was observed a single time. This chain links TRBV5-1 with TRBJ2-7; D not certain. This CDR3 is built from 15 residues. Trimming shortened V by 0 bases and J by 0 bases, and 10 bases separated the two germline ends. Germline lookup yields CDR1 SGHRS and CDR2 YFSETQ. The CDR3 protein is CASSLVLNRSYEQYF. The CDR3, as DNA: TGCGCCAGCAGCTTGGTCTTGAACCGCTCCTACGAGCAGTACTTC.

The chain is built from TRBV3-1 (or the pseudogene TRBV3-2) and TRBJ2-5, with D tentatively TRBD1 or TRBD2 (6 bases each). Trimming took off 3 bases at V and 14 bases at J, with 19 bases between the two ends. Per the germline V gene, CDR1 is LGHDT and CDR2 is YNNKEL (reference sequence). CDR3 length: 13 residues. The CDR3 DNA is TGTGCCAGCAGCCATTGGGGGCGGGAAGGACCTTACTTC. Translation gives CASSHWGREGPYF.

The chain combines TRBV4-1 with TRBJ1-5; no definite D call. V was cut by 3 bases and J by 7 bases, with 13 bases left in between. Germline values: CDR1 MGHRA, CDR2 YSYEKL. This CDR3 region has 14 residues. CDR3 DNA sequence: TGCGCCAGCAGCCAGGACGGAGGTAGCCAGCCCCAGCATTTT. It specifies CASSQDGGSQPQHF.

This chain joins TRBV30 and TRBJ1-1; possible D gene TRBD1, 6 bases. CDR3 size: 14 residues. In germline, CDR1 is GTSNPN, CDR2 SVGIG (reference sequence). The V and J ends lost 5 bases and 3 bases respectively, with 16 bases between them. The CDR3 protein is CAWGLGGADTEAFF. As DNA, the CDR3 is TGTGCCTGGGGCCTCGGGGGGGCCGACACTGAAGCTTTCTTT.

In this sample, this clone turned up once. V and J are TRBV18 and TRBJ1-5, with no clear D. This CDR3 has 16 residues. Germline CDR1 KGHSH, CDR2 LQKENI. Trimming left V 6 bases short and J 0 bases short, with 15 bases between. CDR3 DNA sequence: TGTGCCAGCTCTCCCGTGAAGGCCTATAGCAATCAGCCCCAGCATTTT. As protein: CASSPVKAYSNQPQHF.

The table lists this clone with a count of one. This chain uses TRBV19 with TRBJ2-4; D gene uncertain. The V gene's germline CDR1 is LNHDA and CDR2 SQIVND (reference sequence). The CDR3 loop spans 13 amino acids. The germline V and J ends were trimmed by 5 bases and 4 bases, with 9 bases remaining between them. The CDR3 DNA sequence: TGTGCCAGTAGTGTCAAGTTGAAAAACATTCAGTACTTC. As protein: CASSVKLKNIQYF.

The chain uses TRBV13 and TRBJ2-7, with D uncertain. Trimming took off 0 bases at V and 4 bases at J, with 10 bases between the two ends. Germline CDR1 reads PRHDT; CDR2 reads FYEKMQ (reference sequence). There are 14 residues in the CDR3. CDR3 nucleotide sequence: TGTGCCAGCAGCTTAGGGGGAAAACGGTACGAGCAGTACTTC. This translates into CASSLGGKRYEQYF.

The chain uses TRBV15 and TRBJ1-1, with D perhaps matching TRBD1 (5 bases). The CDR3 totals 14 residues. Germline CDR1 LNHNV, CDR2 YYDKDF (reference sequence). The V gene lost 1 base and the J gene lost 11 bases, with 17 bases spanning the gap. CDR3 DNA sequence: TGTGCCACCAGCAGAGGGGGGGAAGGATCGGGTGCTTTCTTT. Translating it yields CATSRGGEGSGAFF.

The V call is TRBV14, the J call TRBJ2-5; 9 positions match TRBD2. The CDR3 runs 15 residues. With V trimmed by 0 bases and J by 4 bases, 3 bases remained unmatched. From germline, CDR1 is SGHDN and CDR2 FVKESK. CDR3 sequence reads: CASSQELTSGETQYF. Written as DNA, the CDR3 is TGTGCCAGCAGCCAAGAGTTGACTAGCGGAGAGACCCAGTACTTC.

The V call is TRBV5-4, the J call TRBJ2-7; 11 nucleotides match TRBD2. Germline V lookup: CDR1 SGHNT, CDR2 YYREEE (reference sequence). J gave up 6 bases and V 2 bases, and 4 bases lay outside the gene matches. The CDR3 runs to 14 residues. The CDR3 nucleotides are TGTGCCAGCAGCTTATGGCTAGCGGGAGGCGAGCAGTACTTC. Translated: CASSLWLAGGEQYF.

This clone has only one observation. V is TRBV13 and J is TRBJ1-2, with D unresolved. Trimming pared 5 bases from V and 5 bases from J, leaving 15 bases between. Per germline, CDR1 PRHDT and CDR2 FYEKMQ (reference sequence). The CDR3 spans 14 residues. Written as DNA, the CDR3 is TGTGCCAGCAGCACTTGGGGTCGAATTTATGGCTACACCTTC. Residues: CASSTWGRIYGYTF.

The genes are TRBV5-1 and TRBJ1-2; 8 bases are a match to TRBD1. Unmatched junction bases numbered 9, after V lost 2 bases and J lost 0 bases. The CDR3 has 17 residues. Germline CDR1 SGHRS, CDR2 YFSETQ. The CDR3 region has the DNA TGCGCCAGCAGCTTACAGCGACAGGGGAGTTCTAACTATGGCTACACCTTC. The encoded protein is CASSLQRQGSSNYGYTF.

V is TRBV19 and J is TRBJ2-4; D is perhaps TRBD1 or TRBD2 (5 bases each). Germline values: CDR1 LNHDA, CDR2 SQIVND (reference sequence). The V and J ends lost 6 bases and 6 bases respectively, with 21 bases between them. This CDR3 spans 16 amino acids. DNA of the CDR3: TGTGCCAGTAGCCGTCCTATCGGGGCTGGGGGAAACATTCAGTACTTC. Protein: CASSRPIGAGGNIQYF. Variable domain in full (rest from reference TRBV19 and TRBJ2-4): DGGITQSPKYLFRKEGQNVTLSCEQNLNHDAMYWYRQDPGQGLRLIYYSQIVNDFQKGDIAEGYSVSREKKESFPLTVTSAQKNPTAFYLCASSRPIGAGGNIQYFGAGTRLSVL.

This clone appeared a few times. The rearrangement joins TRBV6-5 to TRBJ2-4; D possibly corresponds to TRBD2 (5 bases). The V gene lost 4 bases and the J gene lost 5 bases, with 9 bases spanning the gap. The length of the CDR3 is 13 residues. In germline, CDR1 is MNHEY, CDR2 SVGAGI. The CDR3 sequence: CASSFSVQNIQYF. The CDR3 bases are TGTGCCAGCAGTTTTAGCGTCCAAAACATTCAGTACTTC.

A single count supports this clone. V usage is TRBV6-5 and J usage is TRBJ2-7, with 9 positions matching TRBD1. Germline CDR1 and CDR2: MNHEY and SVGAGI. Germline trimming cut 7 bases from V and 7 bases from J; bases unmatched to any gene: 11. The CDR3 runs to 14 residues. The DNA of the CDR3 is TGTGCCAGCACCGCCGGGACAGGGCTAGAAGAGCAGTACTTC. Translating gives CASTAGTGLEEQYF.

The rearrangement joins TRBV6-1 to TRBJ2-7; perhaps TRBD1 as D (5 bases). Trimming shortened V by 2 bases and J by 3 bases, and 5 bases separated the two germline ends. The CDR3 length is 12 residues. Germline V gives CDR1 MNHNS, CDR2 SASEGT. The CDR3 protein is CASSEQGYEQYF. The CDR3 coding sequence is TGTGCCAGCAGTGAACAGGGCTACGAGCAGTACTTC.

In nucleotides, the CDR3 is TGTGCCAGCTCACCTTTGACAGGGGAGGATTCACCCCTCCACTTT. It encodes CASSPLTGEDSPLHF. This chain links TRBV18 with TRBJ1-6; 8 bases are a match to TRBD1. The CDR3 contains 15 residues. The junction had 6 bases not matched to a gene; V was cut back by 3 bases and J by 8 bases. Germline V gene lookup returns CDR1 KGHSH and CDR2 LQKENI.

V is TRBV2 and J is TRBJ1-2; no clear D gene. Germline CDR1 reads SNHLY; CDR2 reads FYNNEI. CDR3 length equals 13 residues. Trimming cost V 7 bases and J 5 bases, with 14 bases left between them. Written as DNA, the CDR3 is TGTGCCAGCACCCCGTGGGGTCATTATGGCTACACCTTC. It specifies CASTPWGHYGYTF.

The chain combines TRBV11-2 with TRBJ1-3, with D perhaps matching TRBD1 (5 bases). Germline loops: CDR1 SGHAT, CDR2 FQNNGV. This CDR3 is 18 amino acids long. V dropped 0 bases and J dropped 0 bases, with 15 bases sitting between them. CDR3 in DNA: TGTGCCAGCAGCTTAGACCTTGGGACCGCGATCTCTGGAAACACCATATATTTT. Protein product: CASSLDLGTAISGNTIYF.

The genes are TRBV5-1 and TRBJ1-1; D remains ambiguous. CDR1 is SGHRS, CDR2 YFSETQ, per germline. V gave up 0 bases and J gave up 1 base, with 7 bases separating them. This CDR3 contains 14 residues. The DNA for the CDR3 is TGCGCCAGCAGCTTGGTGAAGGGGAACACTGAAGCTTTCTTT. It translates to CASSLVKGNTEAFF.

The CDR3 bases are TGTGCCAGCAGTTACTCGATGGCCGATGCGAATGAGCAGTTCTTC. Encoded protein: CASSYSMADANEQFF. The genes are TRBV6-5 and TRBJ2-1; D is unresolved. The CDR3 totals 15 residues. Germline CDR1 reads MNHEY; CDR2 reads SVGAGI. V shed 0 bases and J shed 7 bases, with 13 bases lying between them.